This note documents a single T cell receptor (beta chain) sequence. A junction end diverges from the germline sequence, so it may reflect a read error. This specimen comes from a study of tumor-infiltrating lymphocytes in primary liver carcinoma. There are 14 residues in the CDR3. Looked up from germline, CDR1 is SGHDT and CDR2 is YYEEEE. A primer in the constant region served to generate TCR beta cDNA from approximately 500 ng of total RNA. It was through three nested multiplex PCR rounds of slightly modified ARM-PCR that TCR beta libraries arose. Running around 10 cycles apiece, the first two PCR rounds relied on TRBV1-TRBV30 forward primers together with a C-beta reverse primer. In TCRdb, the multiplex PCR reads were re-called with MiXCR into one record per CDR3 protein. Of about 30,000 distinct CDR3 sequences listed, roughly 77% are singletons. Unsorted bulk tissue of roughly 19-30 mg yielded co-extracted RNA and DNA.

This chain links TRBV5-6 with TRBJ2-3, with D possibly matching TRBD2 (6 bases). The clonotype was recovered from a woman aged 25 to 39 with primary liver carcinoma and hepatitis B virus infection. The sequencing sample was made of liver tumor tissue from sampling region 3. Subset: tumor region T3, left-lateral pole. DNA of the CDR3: TGTGCCAACAGCCGGAGGGCGATTACAGATACGCATTATTTT. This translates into CANSRRAITDTHYF.